This TCR beta chain was obtained from a study of T cell repertoires in cytomegalovirus infection. This CDR3 is 14 amino acids long. The germline V gene has CDR1 DFQATT and CDR2 SNEGSKA (reference sequence). The V gene lost 6 bases and the J gene lost 0 bases, with 12 bases spanning the gap. MiXCR was run by TCRdb on the reads, yielding one entry per CDR3 protein. The sample includes about 450,000 distinct CDR3 sequences, roughly 31% of them seen just once. Study-level results: Predominance within the ex vivo response was attributable to HLA-C-restricted CMV-specific TCR beta clonotypes. Cumulative public TCR beta family frequency identified CMV carriers with the relevant HLA.

This clonotype was seen only a few times. Its specificity is unknown. Sequences were obtained from PBMCs. J is TRBJ1-5 and V is TRBV20-1, with D perhaps matching TRBD1 (5 bases). This receptor was obtained from a human donor in good health (CMV status not recorded). Some clones in this sample may be carry-over from other donors' samples. The CDR3 region is CSAGGGDSNQPQHF. For the CDR3, the DNA is TGCAGTGCGGGGGGAGGGGATAGCAATCAGCCCCAGCATTTT.